This TCR beta chain was profiled in a study of T cell responses to AZD1222 COVID-19 vaccine. Sequencing was performed with immunoSEQ multiplex PCR; in TCRdb, only in-frame clones are kept and a portion is missing. The sample shows about 31,000 clones, 88% of them seen only once. This CDR3 spans 16 amino acids. V gave up 5 bases and J gave up 4 bases; unmatched junction bases: 6. Germline CDR1 is SGHTA and CDR2 is FQGNSA. Note on this clone: Its antigen is undetermined.

Regarding the study as a whole: Just five or six AZD1222 recipients were seropositive at baseline. The donor group comprised mostly white British people and more females; the analysis possibly underestimated clonal diversity.

The specimen comprised peripheral blood, sampled 28 days after the second AZD1222 dose. The clonotype was recovered from an adult who received the AZD1222 COVID-19 vaccine. The rearrangement uses TRBV7-2 and TRBJ2-5, with TRBD2 matching 14 bases. CDR3 amino acids: CASSPRLAGGRETQYF. The DNA for the CDR3 is TGTGCCAGCAGCCCTAGACTAGCGGGGGGGAGAGAGACCCAGTACTTC.